This T cell receptor (beta chain) was captured by sequencing in a study of T cells in lung cancer brain metastases. Study information: Median interval between primary and brain metastasis specimen acquisition was 300 to 350 days.

TCRdb keeps only in-frame clones here, not all; method: immunoSEQ multiplex PCR. This sample has roughly 720 clones, with 90% found just once. Per the germline V gene, CDR1 is SGHRS and CDR2 is YFSETQ. The CDR3 runs to 18 residues. V lost 4 bases and J lost 2; bases outside the gene matches: 9. Exclusion applied to any patient with a history of multiple malignancies. General study findings and limits: Brain metastasis T cell infiltration was not adjusted for preoperative corticosteroid effects. Most clones were lesion-specific, with limited overlap between paired lesions (mean Morisita index roughly 0.25).

This clone was counted a single time. Its cognate antigen is unknown. This receptor was obtained from a woman in her 70s with non-small cell lung cancer. What was sequenced was tumor tissue from the primary lung tumor. The rearrangement uses TRBV5-1 and TRBJ2-5, with 15 bases matching TRBD2. This chain's CDR3 is CASSPGLAGGSKQETQYF. The CDR3 bases are TGCGCCAGCAGCCCGGGACTAGCGGGGGGCTCTAAACAAGAGACCCAGTACTTC. The whole variable domain, remainder taken from reference TRBV5-1 and TRBJ2-5, is KAGVTQTPRYLIKTRGQQVTLSCSPISGHRSVSWYQQTPGQGLQFLFEYFSETQRNKGNFPGRFSGRQFSNSRSEMNVSTLELGDSALYLCASSPGLAGGSKQETQYFGPGTRLLVL.